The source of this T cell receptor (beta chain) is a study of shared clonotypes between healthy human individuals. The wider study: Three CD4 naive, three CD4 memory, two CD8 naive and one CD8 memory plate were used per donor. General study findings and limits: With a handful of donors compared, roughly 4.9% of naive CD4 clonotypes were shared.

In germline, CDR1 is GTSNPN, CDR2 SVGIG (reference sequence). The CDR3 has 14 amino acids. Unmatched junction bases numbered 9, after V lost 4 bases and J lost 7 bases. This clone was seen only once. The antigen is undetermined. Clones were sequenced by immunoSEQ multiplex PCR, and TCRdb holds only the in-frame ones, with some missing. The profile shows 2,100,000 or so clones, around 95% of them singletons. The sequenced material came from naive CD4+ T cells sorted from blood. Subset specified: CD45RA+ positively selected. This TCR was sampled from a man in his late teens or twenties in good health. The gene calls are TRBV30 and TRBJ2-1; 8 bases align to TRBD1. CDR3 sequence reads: CAWTQTGGRNEQFF. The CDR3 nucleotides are TGTGCCTGGACCCAAACAGGGGGGCGAAATGAGCAGTTCTTC.